Below are 18 T cell receptor beta chains sequenced from a single sample in a study of T-cell reconstitution after alpha-beta-depleted transplantation in children. TCRbeta library construction was performed incorporating unique molecular identifiers. TCRdb reanalysed the PCR reads using MiXCR and keeps one entry per CDR3 protein. The table shows around 370,000 distinct CDR3 sequences, with approximately 10% occurring only once. Sequenced material: PBMCs from the stem cell graft donor, taken from the stem cell graft. The receptor set was obtained from a human donor who donated a stem cell graft to a child with acute lymphoblastic leukemia.

This clonotype was observed at least ten times. This rearrangement joins TRBV12-3 or TRBV12-4 to TRBJ2-5; 11 positions match TRBD1. This CDR3 is 15 amino acids long. The ends lost 5 bases at V and 5 bases at J; junction bases unmatched: 7. The CDR3 here is CASSLSGTGGETQYF. The CDR3 nucleotides read TGTGCCAGCAGTCTAAGCGGGACAGGGGGTGAGACCCAGTACTTC.

This clonotype was seen a few times. The chain combines TRBV12-3 or TRBV12-4 with TRBJ2-1, with D possibly called TRBD1 or TRBD2 (5 bases each). The CDR3 has 16 residues. V was pared by 5 bases and J by 1 base, with 15 bases between. The CDR3 DNA is TGTGCCAGCAGTCTATCCGGGACCCTTTCCTACAATGAGCAGTTCTTC. It yields the protein CASSLSGTLSYNEQFF.

This clonotype was counted between two and nine times. This chain links TRBV5-1 with TRBJ1-3; TRBD1 might be the D (5 bases). The CDR3 is 13 amino acids. V was cut by 7 bases and J by 4 bases, with 12 bases left in between. CDR1 and CDR2 from the germline V gene are SGHRS and YFSETQ. The CDR3 is CASRAGSGNTIYF. In nucleotides, the CDR3 is TGCGCCAGCCGCGCAGGGAGCGGAAACACCATATATTTT.

V usage is TRBV4-1 and J usage is TRBJ2-1; maybe TRBD2 (6 bases). The CDR3 consists of 17 residues. CDR1 MGHRA and CDR2 YSYEKL come from the germline V gene. Trimming stripped 0 bases from V and 2 bases from J, with 14 bases between. The CDR3 nucleotides are TGCGCCAGCAGCCAAGATTGGAGTAGCGGACCCTACAATGAGCAGTTCTTC. It is translated as CASSQDWSSGPYNEQFF.

This clonotype was seen at least ten times. The rearrangement joins TRBV28 to TRBJ2-5; 10 nucleotides line up with TRBD2. Germline CDR1 is MDHEN and CDR2 is SYDVKM. The CDR3 spans 15 residues. The trim removed 8 bases at V and 8 bases at J, leaving 14 bases unmatched. CDR3 loop: CASHGTSAGRATQYF. The CDR3 region has the DNA TGTGCCAGCCACGGGACTAGCGCCGGGCGGGCCACCCAGTACTTC.

This clonotype was counted a few times. V and J are TRBV7-9 and TRBJ2-1; the match to TRBD2 covers 8 bases. The germline V gene has CDR1 SEHNR and CDR2 FQNEAQ (reference sequence). V lost 3 bases to trimming and J lost 0 bases; unmatched junction nucleotides: 7. This CDR3 is built from 17 residues. For the CDR3, the DNA is TGTGCCAGCAGCTTTATCGGCGGGAGGATCTCCTACAATGAGCAGTTCTTC. Translating gives CASSFIGGRISYNEQFF.

This clonotype was observed at least ten times. This chain uses TRBV27 with TRBJ2-3; TRBD2 matches 9 bases. The CDR3 is 20 residues long. The germline V gene encodes CDR1 MNHEY and CDR2 SMNVEV (reference sequence). The trim removed 4 bases at V and 2 bases at J, leaving 19 bases unmatched. The DNA of the CDR3 is TGTGCCAGCAGTTCCATCCTACAGGGTCGGCTAGCGGGATTCACAGATACGCAGTATTTT. It is translated as CASSSILQGRLAGFTDTQYF.

A few counts support this clonotype. V and J are TRBV5-1 and TRBJ2-1; no clear D gene. The CDR3 extends over 16 amino acids. Germline V gene data show CDR1 as SGHRS and CDR2 as YFSETQ. V was shortened by 1 base and J by 0 bases, with 11 bases between the two germline ends. CDR3 nucleotides: TGCGCCAGCAGCTTGCCAGGCCTCAGCTCCTACAATGAGCAGTTCTTC. This encodes CASSLPGLSSYNEQFF.

This clonotype was seen more than once but under ten times. One junction end does not reproduce the germline sequence, and a read error may be involved. This sequence joins TRBV20-1 and TRBJ1-5; tentatively, D is TRBD1 (6 bases). The CDR3 has 13 residues. CDR1 and CDR2 from the germline V gene are DFQATT and SNEGSKA (reference sequence). CDR3 DNA sequence: TGCAGTGCTGGAGACAGGCCCTATCAGCCCCAGCATTTT. It encodes CSAGDRPYQPQHF.

This clonotype has a count of ten or more. The chain uses TRBV29-1 and TRBJ2-7; D gene uncertain. Trimming left V 6 bases short and J 2 bases short, with 17 bases between. The CDR3 totals 14 residues. Per germline, CDR1 SQVTM and CDR2 ANQGSEA. The CDR3 region has the DNA TGCAGCGTCTCCCCCGGTGGCGGAACCTACGAGCAGTACTTC. Translated, it gives CSVSPGGGTYEQYF.

V is TRBV11-2 and J is TRBJ2-7; D gene unclear. Trimming took off 5 bases at V and 5 bases at J, with 13 bases between the two ends. The germline CDR1 and CDR2 sequences are SGHAT and FQNNGV. The CDR3 has 13 residues. CDR3 loop: CASSRARLNEQYF. The CDR3 region has the DNA TGTGCCAGCAGCCGAGCTAGGCTGAACGAGCAGTACTTC.

This clonotype came up a few times. The chain has TRBV4-1 and TRBJ2-1; D remains ambiguous. Germline V CDR1 and CDR2: MGHRA, YSYEKL. The CDR3 covers 12 residues. V was pared by 2 bases and J by 9 bases, with 8 bases between. CDR3 nucleotides: TGCGCCAGCAGCCAACCTAACATTGAGCAGTTCTTC. The encoded protein is CASSQPNIEQFF.

In its sample, this clonotype was seen a few times. The chain is built from TRBV6-1 and TRBJ1-1, with 8 bases fitting TRBD1. Germline V gene lookup returns CDR1 MNHNS and CDR2 SASEGT. The CDR3 has 14 amino acids. After removal of 9 bases from V and 6 bases from J, the junction contained 12 bases not matched to a gene. For the CDR3, the DNA is TGTGCCAGTCAACGCAGGGGGCGGTTGGCTGAAGCTTTCTTT. Its protein product is CASQRRGRLAEAFF.

The chain links TRBV11-2 to TRBJ2-1, with 7 positions matching TRBD2. The CDR3 consists of 16 residues. J lost 8 bases, V lost 3 bases, and 13 bases had no gene match. CDR1 is SGHAT, CDR2 FQNNGV, per germline. The CDR3 DNA sequence: TGTGCCAGCAGCTTTCTCCAGCGGGGACGGATCGATGAGCAGTTCTTC. Its translation: CASSFLQRGRIDEQFF. The whole variable domain, filled in from reference TRBV11-2 and TRBJ2-1, reads EAGVAQSPRYKIIEKRQSVAFWCNPISGHATLYWYQQILGQGPKLLIQFQNNGVVDDSQLPKDRFSAERLKGVDSTLKIQPAKLEDSAVYLCASSFLQRGRIDEQFFGPGTRLTVL.

A few counts support this clonotype. V usage is TRBV12-3 or TRBV12-4 and J usage is TRBJ1-1, with D possibly matching TRBD1 (5 bases). CDR3 length: 12 residues. Trimming took off 4 bases at V and 10 bases at J, with 13 bases between the two ends. CDR3 nucleotides: TGTGCCAGCAGTTCCCCGCGGGGCAGAGCTTTCTTT. This encodes CASSSPRGRAFF.

This clonotype was picked up a small number of times. V is TRBV11-1 and J is TRBJ2-3; 9 positions agree with TRBD1. V lost 2 bases to trimming and J lost 4 bases; unmatched junction nucleotides: 13. The CDR3 extends over 18 amino acids. CDR1 and CDR2 from the germline V gene are SGHAT and FQDESV (reference sequence). The CDR3 DNA sequence: TGTGCCAGCAGCTTACCTCTTCTGGACAGGGGAGTTGCAGATACGCAGTATTTT. It encodes CASSLPLLDRGVADTQYF.

This clonotype was counted a few times. The rearrangement joins TRBV29-1 to TRBJ2-7, with 9 nucleotides matching TRBD1. The germline V gene has CDR1 SQVTM and CDR2 ANQGSEA. The J segment lost 3 bases and the V segment lost 4 bases, leaving 10 bases of the junction unmatched. This CDR3 has 15 residues. CDR3 coding DNA: TGCAGCGTTGGGACAGGGGCCCAAATTTTCTACGAGCAGTACTTC. Its translation: CSVGTGAQIFYEQYF.

This clonotype was picked up many times. The chain employs TRBV12-3 or TRBV12-4 and TRBJ2-5; no reliable D call. V was clipped by 0 bases and J by 2 bases, with 7 bases between them. The CDR3 has 14 amino acids. The chain's CDR3 is CASSLAARQETQYF. The CDR3 region has the DNA TGTGCCAGCAGTTTAGCGGCCCGTCAAGAGACCCAGTACTTC.